The 30 T cell receptor beta chains presented below share a single source sample, sequenced in a study of cytomegalovirus exposure and HLA in healthy donors. PCR primers comprised 60 Vbeta and 13 Jbeta primers. The assay was immunoSEQ multiplex PCR, and TCRdb's table has in-frame clones only and misses some. The sample lists some 180,000 clones, about 80% seen once, with approximately 2% in the top ten. The sequenced sample consisted of PBMCs. Source of these receptors: a woman in her 30s in good health and CMV-seronegative.

This chain connects TRBV6-1 to TRBJ1-2; D uncertain. The CDR3 covers 12 residues. Germline V gene sequence: CDR1 MNHNS, CDR2 SASEGT. Trimming removed 5 bases at V and 5 bases at J, with 9 bases between. The CDR3 sequence is CASSQPRYGYTF. The CDR3, as DNA: TGTGCCAGCAGTCAACCGAGGTATGGCTACACCTTC.

This chain links TRBV7-2 with TRBJ1-6, with a weak D call TRBD1 (5 bases). The length of the CDR3 is 16 residues. The V gene lost 7 bases and the J gene lost 9 bases, with 22 bases spanning the gap. Germline CDR1 and CDR2: SGHTA and FQGNSA. The CDR3 here is CASTPVARGDVSPLHF. The DNA for the CDR3 is TGTGCCAGCACCCCAGTGGCCCGGGGGGATGTTTCACCCCTCCACTTT.

The DNA of the CDR3 is TGTGCCAGCAGTCTAGGGCGGGGGGCTAGCACAGATACGCAGTATTTT. Encoded protein: CASSLGRGASTDTQYF. V gene TRBV5-4 combines with J gene TRBJ2-3; 8 nucleotides line up with TRBD2. Germline loops: CDR1 SGHNT, CDR2 YYREEE (reference sequence). J lost 0 bases, V lost 5 bases, and 8 bases had no gene match. CDR3 length: 16 amino acids.

This clone has a count of ten or more. The rearrangement joins TRBV6-1 to TRBJ2-5; 9 bases fit TRBD1. V lost 4 bases, J lost 4 bases, and 7 bases stayed unmatched. The CDR3 contains 15 residues. CDR1 and CDR2 from the germline V gene are MNHNS and SASEGT. CDR3 loop: CASSGQGGGSETQYF. CDR3 bases: TGTGCCAGCAGTGGACAGGGGGGAGGTTCAGAGACCCAGTACTTC.

This rearrangement joins TRBV4-1 to TRBJ1-5; 7 bases match TRBD1. J gave up 0 bases and V 4 bases, and 3 bases lay outside the gene matches. The germline CDR1 and CDR2 sequences are MGHRA and YSYEKL. This CDR3 is built from 15 residues. CDR3 amino acids: CASSLRTGSNQPQHF. The CDR3, as DNA: TGCGCCAGCAGCCTCCGGACAGGTAGCAATCAGCCCCAGCATTTT.

The rearrangement joins TRBV7-9 to TRBJ1-2; no firm D call. Germline-derived CDR1 and CDR2 are SEHNR and FQNEAQ (reference sequence). Trimming stripped 5 bases from V and 6 bases from J, with 16 bases between. This CDR3 contains 14 residues. The CDR3 region has the DNA TGTGCCAGCAGCCTTGAGGCCAGGAGGAATGGCTACACCTTC. Encoded protein: CASSLEARRNGYTF.

The gene calls are TRBV5-1 and TRBJ2-3; TRBD2 matches at 8 bases. The CDR3 extends over 18 amino acids. Germline assignment: CDR1 SGHRS and CDR2 YFSETQ. J gave up 0 bases and V 5 bases, and 14 bases lay outside the gene matches. The CDR3 nucleotides read TGCGCCAGCAGAAGAGACCGCGGGGGGAACCCTAGCACAGATACGCAGTATTTT. It encodes CASRRDRGGNPSTDTQYF.

The count of this clone is one. Written as DNA, the CDR3 is TGTGCCAGCAGTTGGACAGCGAATAATTCACCCCTCCACTTT. Translation gives CASSWTANNSPLHF. The rearrangement links TRBV2 to TRBJ1-6, with a tentative D call TRBD1 (6 bases). The V end was cut by 5 bases, the J end by 5 bases, with 10 bases between. This CDR3 has 14 amino acids. Germline V gene lookup returns CDR1 SNHLY and CDR2 FYNNEI.

The chain recombines TRBV6-1 with TRBJ2-2; 9 bases are a match to TRBD1. V gave up 3 bases and J gave up 5 bases; unmatched junction bases: 7. Germline lookup yields CDR1 MNHNS and CDR2 SASEGT. The CDR3 is made up of 16 amino acids. CDR3 amino acids: CASSEGDRARTGELFF. Here the CDR3 DNA reads TGTGCCAGCAGTGAGGGGGACAGGGCCCGGACCGGGGAGCTGTTTTTT.

The V and J genes are TRBV19 and TRBJ1-5, with a possible D match to TRBD1 (5 bases). Trimming stripped 0 bases from V and 10 bases from J, with 16 bases between. Germline V gives CDR1 LNHDA, CDR2 SQIVND (reference sequence). The CDR3 has 15 amino acids. This CDR3 is CASSIDRQGRRPQHF. CDR3 sequence (DNA): TGTGCCAGTAGTATAGATCGGCAGGGCCGCCGACCCCAGCATTTT. Drawing the rest from reference TRBV19 and TRBJ1-5, the complete variable domain is DGGITQSPKYLFRKEGQNVTLSCEQNLNHDAMYWYRQDPGQGLRLIYYSQIVNDFQKGDIAEGYSVSREKKESFPLTVTSAQKNPTAFYLCASSIDRQGRRPQHFGDGTRLSIL.

The chain recombines TRBV9 with TRBJ2-5; 9 positions match TRBD2. Germline CDR1 SGDLS, CDR2 YYNGEE. The CDR3 runs 17 residues. V was pared by 2 bases and J by 5 bases, with 13 bases of the junction left unmatched. The CDR3 here is CASSVGVRRGGPETQYF. The CDR3 DNA reads TGTGCCAGCAGCGTGGGGGTTCGGCGGGGGGGCCCGGAGACCCAGTACTTC.

Turning to this clone: Other DNA sequences in the sample encode the same CDR3. This chain's CDR3 is CSVEQLAGVEQYF. CDR3 coding DNA: TGCAGCGTTGAACAACTAGCGGGGGTCGAGCAGTACTTC. The chain combines TRBV29-1 with TRBJ2-7; 11 bases fit TRBD2. CDR1 and CDR2 (germline): SQVTM, ANQGSEA. The CDR3 sequence is 13 residues long. J was trimmed by 6 bases and V by 2 bases; bases with no gene match: 3.

This chain uses TRBV30 with TRBJ2-2; 11 bases agree with TRBD2. Germline CDR1 and CDR2: GTSNPN and SVGIG (reference sequence). The CDR3 is made up of 17 amino acids. The ends lost 8 bases at V and 5 bases at J; junction bases unmatched: 16. The CDR3 is CAGNPQLAGGRTGELFF. The CDR3 bases are TGTGCCGGGAACCCACAATTAGCGGGGGGGCGGACCGGGGAGCTGTTTTTT.

This clone occurred once. In nucleotides, the CDR3 is TGTGCCAGCAGCCCAGCCGTTTGGACAGGCAACTATGGCTACACCTTC. This translates into CASSPAVWTGNYGYTF. The rearrangement links TRBV27 to TRBJ1-2; 7 nucleotides align to TRBD1. Germline CDR1 and CDR2: MNHEY and SMNVEV (reference sequence). J gave up 2 bases and V 6 bases, and 12 bases lay outside the gene matches. The CDR3 sequence is 16 residues long.

The chain uses TRBV5-1 and TRBJ2-5; TRBD1 agrees at 7 bases. The trim removed 4 bases at V and 2 bases at J, leaving 11 bases unmatched. The germline V gene encodes CDR1 SGHRS and CDR2 YFSETQ. The CDR3 runs to 16 residues. CDR3 bases: TGCGCCAGCAGCGCCGGGACAGTTTCTCCGCAAGAGACCCAGTACTTC. Translating it yields CASSAGTVSPQETQYF.

The V call is TRBV5-1, the J call TRBJ1-1; 8 bases match TRBD1. Germline CDR1 reads SGHRS; CDR2 reads YFSETQ. There are 14 residues in the CDR3. V shed 5 bases, J shed 0 bases, and the junction held 3 bases outside the gene matches. DNA for the CDR3: TGCGCCAGCAGGGACAGGGATATGAACACTGAAGCTTTCTTT. This translates into CASRDRDMNTEAFF.

V and J are TRBV6-5 and TRBJ1-3; D unclear. CDR1 and CDR2 (germline): MNHEY, SVGAGI. CDR3 length equals 16 residues. V was clipped by 4 bases and J by 0 bases, with 13 bases between them. The CDR3 bases are TGTGCCAGCAGTTCCTGGGAGGGATCCTCTGGAAACACCATATATTTT. This codes for CASSSWEGSSGNTIYF.

The chain recombines TRBV4-1 with TRBJ2-5, with D possibly being TRBD2 (6 bases). Trimming cost V 0 bases and J 6 bases, with 14 bases left between them. Looked up from germline, CDR1 is MGHRA and CDR2 is YSYEKL. CDR3 size: 15 residues. The CDR3 loop is CASSQDLGTQKTQYF. CDR3 DNA sequence: TGCGCCAGCAGCCAAGATCTCGGGACTCAGAAGACCCAGTACTTC.

The chain couples TRBV20-1 to TRBJ1-1; D unresolved. V dropped 5 bases and J dropped 1 base, with 5 bases sitting between them. The CDR3 is 11 residues long. Germline V CDR1 and CDR2: DFQATT, SNEGSKA (reference sequence). The CDR3 DNA is TGCAGTGCTCTTAAGAACACTGAAGCTTTCTTT. This translates into CSALKNTEAFF.

This sequence joins TRBV4-2 and TRBJ2-7; 15 nucleotides align to TRBD2. The CDR3 is made up of 15 amino acids. The germline V gene has CDR1 LGHNA and CDR2 YNFKEQ. Trimming removed 6 bases from V and 1 base from J; junction bases left unmatched: 1. As DNA, the CDR3 is TGTGCCAGCAGGGGACTAGCGGGGGGTTCCTACGAGCAGTACTTC. It translates to CASRGLAGGSYEQYF.

CDR3 nucleotide sequence: TGTGCCAGCAGACTTAGCGGGGGCCAGGGAAATGAGCAGTTCTTC. Translation: CASRLSGGQGNEQFF. The chain recombines TRBV4-2 with TRBJ2-1; 9 bases are a match to TRBD2. The germline gives CDR1 LGHNA, CDR2 YNFKEQ. This CDR3 is 15 amino acids long. Unmatched junction bases numbered 10, after V lost 6 bases and J lost 7 bases.

This clone has just a few counts. The chain carries TRBV9 and TRBJ2-6; 8 bases match TRBD1. V lost 3 bases, J lost 2 bases, and 16 bases stayed unmatched. The CDR3 contains 20 residues. Germline CDR1 SGDLS, CDR2 YYNGEE. CDR3 nucleotides: TGTGCCAGCAGCGCAGTCGGAGTGGGCAGGGGGCGTCCTGGGGCCAACGTCCTGACTTTC. Translating gives CASSAVGVGRGRPGANVLTF.

The rearrangement uses TRBV6-4 and TRBJ1-4; 9 nucleotides match TRBD1. Germline assignment: CDR1 MRHNA and CDR2 SNTAGT. This CDR3 is 19 amino acids long. Trimming at V came to 4 bases and at J to 7 bases, leaving 19 bases not matched to a gene. As DNA, the CDR3 is TGTGCCAGCAGTGGGGAAAAGACAGGGGGTTCTACCTTGAGTGAAAAACTGTTTTTT. Translated, it gives CASSGEKTGGSTLSEKLFF.

This chain connects TRBV6-5 to TRBJ2-7, with TRBD2 identical over 8 bases. This CDR3 has 15 amino acids. V gave up 5 bases and J gave up 3 bases; unmatched junction bases: 9. CDR1 and CDR2 from the germline V gene are MNHEY and SVGAGI. The CDR3 reads CASSRYSGVSYEQYF. The CDR3 region has the DNA TGTGCCAGCAGTCGTTATAGCGGGGTGAGCTACGAGCAGTACTTC.

V gene TRBV7-9 combines with J gene TRBJ2-3; 7 nucleotides line up with TRBD1. This CDR3 region has 16 residues. CDR1 and CDR2 from the germline V gene are SEHNR and FQNEAQ (reference sequence). V lost 5 bases to trimming and J lost 2 bases; unmatched junction nucleotides: 10. CDR3: CASSPRTGPSTDTQYF. Written as DNA, the CDR3 is TGTGCCAGCAGCCCTCGGACAGGACCCTCCACAGATACGCAGTATTTT.

The chain employs TRBV15 and TRBJ1-1, with unresolved D. The CDR3 extends over 14 amino acids. The germline V and J ends were trimmed by 5 bases and 5 bases, with 15 bases remaining between them. Per the germline V gene, CDR1 is LNHNV and CDR2 is YYDKDF (reference sequence). CDR3 region: CATSPGGARTEAFF. In DNA, the CDR3 is TGTGCCACCAGCCCCGGTGGAGCCCGAACTGAAGCTTTCTTT.

This clone was seen more than once but under ten times. CDR3 sequence (DNA): TGTGCCAGCAAGCCGTCCCCGAACTATGGCTACACCTTC. This translates into CASKPSPNYGYTF. This chain joins TRBV27 and TRBJ1-2; D remains unclear. CDR3 length: 13 amino acids. Germline lookup yields CDR1 MNHEY and CDR2 SMNVEV (reference sequence). V dropped 7 bases and J dropped 2 bases, with 11 bases sitting between them.

V gene TRBV4-2 combines with J gene TRBJ1-5, with D uncertain. CDR1 is LGHNA, CDR2 YNFKEQ, per germline. V was shortened by 0 bases and J by 2 bases, with 8 bases between the two germline ends. This CDR3 is built from 15 residues. The DNA for the CDR3 is TGTGCCAGCAGCCAAGATCCCGCGGGCAATCAGCCCCAGCATTTT. As protein: CASSQDPAGNQPQHF.

This clone was seen once. The V gene is TRBV7-8, the J gene TRBJ1-3; D is ambiguous. The CDR3 is made up of 16 amino acids. V dropped 1 base and J dropped 0 bases, with 10 bases sitting between them. Germline V CDR1 and CDR2: SGHVS, FQNEAQ. CDR3 region: CASSLGVPRSGNTIYF. The CDR3 coding sequence is TGTGCCAGCAGCTTAGGTGTACCGCGCTCTGGAAACACCATATATTTT. The entire variable domain, with the rest obtained from reference TRBV7-8 and TRBJ1-3, is as follows: GAGVSQSPRYKVAKRGQDVALRCDPISGHVSLFWYQQALGQGPEFLTYFQNEAQLDKSGLPSDRFFAERPEGSVSTLKIQRTQQEDSAVYLCASSLGVPRSGNTIYFGEGSWLTVV.

The chain links TRBV6-6 to TRBJ2-3, with 8 bases identical to TRBD2. The V gene end was trimmed by 7 bases and the J gene end by 2 bases; junction bases not matched to a gene: 8. CDR3 length equals 15 residues. Germline lookup yields CDR1 MNHNY and CDR2 SVGAGI (reference sequence). CDR3 DNA sequence: TGTGCCAGCATCAACCTAGCGGGCGCCACAGATACGCAGTATTTT. It translates to CASINLAGATDTQYF.